The text below deals with one TCR beta chain. The CDR3 is made up of 15 amino acids. Per germline, CDR1 MDHEN and CDR2 SYDVKM. The V gene lost 7 bases and the J gene lost 1 base, with 16 bases spanning the gap. This record comes from a study of radiotherapy plus CTLA-4 blockade in lung cancer. Clones were read by immunoSEQ multiplex PCR, and TCRdb kept only the in-frame ones, dropping some. Of more than 40,000 clones listed, around 76% are singletons. The starting material was peripheral blood, obtained from a patient treated with radiotherapy plus ipilimumab. The clonotype originates from a human donor with non-small cell lung cancer who had stable disease on radiotherapy plus ipilimumab. The V call is TRBV28, the J call TRBJ1-1; no firm D call. CDR3 sequence: CASTLMGSANTEAFF. As DNA, the CDR3 is TGTGCCAGCACTCTCATGGGGTCGGCGAACACTGAAGCTTTCTTT.